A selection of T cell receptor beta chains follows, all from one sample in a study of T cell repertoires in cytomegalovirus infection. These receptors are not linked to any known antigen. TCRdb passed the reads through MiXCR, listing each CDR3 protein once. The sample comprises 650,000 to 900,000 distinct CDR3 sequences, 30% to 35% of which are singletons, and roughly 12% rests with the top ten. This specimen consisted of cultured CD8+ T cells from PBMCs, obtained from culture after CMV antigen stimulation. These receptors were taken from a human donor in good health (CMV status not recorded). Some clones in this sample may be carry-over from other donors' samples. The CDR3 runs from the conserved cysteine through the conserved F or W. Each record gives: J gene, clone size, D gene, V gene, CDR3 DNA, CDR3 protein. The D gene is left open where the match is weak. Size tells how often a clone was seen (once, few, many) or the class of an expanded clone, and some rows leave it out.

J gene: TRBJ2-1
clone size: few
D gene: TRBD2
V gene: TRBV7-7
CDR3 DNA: TGTGCTAGCAGCTTAGCAGGCGGGGGGGCCTCCTATGAGCAGTTCTTC
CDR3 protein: CASSLAGGGASYEQFF

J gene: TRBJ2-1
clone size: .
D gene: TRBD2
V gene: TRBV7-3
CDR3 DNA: TGTGCCAGCAGCCCCGCCGGGGGGGAATACAATGAGCAGTTCTTC
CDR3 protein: CASSPAGGEYNEQFF

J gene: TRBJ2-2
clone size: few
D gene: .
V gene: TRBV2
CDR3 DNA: TGTGCCAGCACCCAGACAGGGAACACCGGGGAGCTGTTTTTT
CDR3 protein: CASTQTGNTGELFF

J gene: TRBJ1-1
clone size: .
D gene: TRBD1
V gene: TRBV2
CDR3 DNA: TGTGCCAGCATGGGCAGGGGGGACACTGAAGCTTTCTTT
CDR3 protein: CASMGRGDTEAFF

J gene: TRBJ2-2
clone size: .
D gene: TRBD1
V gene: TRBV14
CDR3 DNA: TGTGCCAGTGGACAGGGGACTAACACCGGGGAGCTGTTTTTT
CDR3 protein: CASGQGTNTGELFF

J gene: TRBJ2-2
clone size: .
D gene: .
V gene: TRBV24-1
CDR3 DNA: TGTGCCACCAGTGATTTGCTACAGGGCGACGGGGAGCTGTTTTTT
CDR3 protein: CATSDLLQGDGELFF

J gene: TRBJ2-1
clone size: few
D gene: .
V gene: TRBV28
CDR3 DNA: TGTGCCAGCAGTTTGGGACTCTATTCGGGGGAGTACAATGAGCAGTTCTTC
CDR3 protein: CASSLGLYSGEYNEQFF

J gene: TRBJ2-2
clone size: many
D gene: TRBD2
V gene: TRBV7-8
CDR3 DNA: TGTGCCAGCAGCTTCCCAAAAGACGGACTAGCGGGTCGTACCGGGGAGCTGTTTTTT
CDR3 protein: CASSFPKDGLAGRTGELFF

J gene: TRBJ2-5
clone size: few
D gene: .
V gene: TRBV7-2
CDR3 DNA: TGTGCCAGCAGCTTATCTTTACTAGACCAAGAGACCCAGTACTTC
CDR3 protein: CASSLSLLDQETQYF

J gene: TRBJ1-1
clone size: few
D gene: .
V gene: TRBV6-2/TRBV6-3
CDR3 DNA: TGTGCCAGCAGTTACTCGATATCAGAGGACACTGAAGCTTTCTTT
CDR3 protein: CASSYSISEDTEAFF

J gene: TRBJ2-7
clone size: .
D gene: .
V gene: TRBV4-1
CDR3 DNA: TGCGCCAGCAGCCAAGACTGGGGCACCTACGAGCAGTACTTC
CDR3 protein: CASSQDWGTYEQYF

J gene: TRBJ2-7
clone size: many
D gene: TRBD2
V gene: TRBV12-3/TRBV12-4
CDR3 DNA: TGTGCCAGCAGTCCGCTAGCGGGGACCTACGAGCAGTACTTC
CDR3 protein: CASSPLAGTYEQYF

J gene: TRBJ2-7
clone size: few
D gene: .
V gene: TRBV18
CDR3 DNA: TGTGCCAGCTCAGGGACGGGAACGTATCCCCACGAGCAGTACTTC
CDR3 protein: CASSGTGTYPHEQYF

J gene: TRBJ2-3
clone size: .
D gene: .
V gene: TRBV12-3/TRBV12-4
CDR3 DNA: TGTGCCATTAGATCGACCACAGATACGCAGTATTTT
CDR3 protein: CAIRSTTDTQYF

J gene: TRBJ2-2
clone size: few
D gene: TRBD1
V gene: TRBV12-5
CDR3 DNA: TGTGCTAGTGGTCCAGGACAGGGAGGGAACACCGGGGAGCTGTTTTTT
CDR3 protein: CASGPGQGGNTGELFF

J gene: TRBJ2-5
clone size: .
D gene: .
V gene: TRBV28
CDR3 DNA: TGTGCCAGCTCCGGGGGTCAACGGGAGACCCAGTACTTC
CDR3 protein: CASSGGQRETQYF

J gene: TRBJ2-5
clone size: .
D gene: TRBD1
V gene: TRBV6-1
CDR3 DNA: TGTGCCAGCAGTGAATACATCCCCCTCTTTGACAGGGAAGAGACCCAGTACTTC
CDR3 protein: CASSEYIPLFDREETQYF

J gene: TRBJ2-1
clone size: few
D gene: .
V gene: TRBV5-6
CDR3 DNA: TGTGCCAGCAGCTTAGTCAGGGCAGATGAGCAGTTCTTC
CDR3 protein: CASSLVRADEQFF

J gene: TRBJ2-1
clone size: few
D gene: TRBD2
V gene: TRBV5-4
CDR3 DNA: TGTGCCAGCAGCGACAGGGCGGGGGGGGGTGAGCAGTTCTTC
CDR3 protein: CASSDRAGGGEQFF

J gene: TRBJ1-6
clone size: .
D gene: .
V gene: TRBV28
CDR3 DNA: TGTGCCAGCAGTTTCGAGGGTAAGGGAAGCGATTCACCCCTCCACTTT
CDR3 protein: CASSFEGKGSDSPLHF

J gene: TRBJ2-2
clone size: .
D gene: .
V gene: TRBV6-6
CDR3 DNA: TGTGCCAGCAGTTACCCGGGGGGCGTCGGCACCGGGGAGCTGTTTTTT
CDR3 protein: CASSYPGGVGTGELFF

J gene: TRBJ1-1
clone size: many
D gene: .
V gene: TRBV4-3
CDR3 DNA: TGCGCCAGCAGCCACAGGGAGGAAAACGGCATTGACACTGAAGCTTTCTTT
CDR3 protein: CASSHREENGIDTEAFF

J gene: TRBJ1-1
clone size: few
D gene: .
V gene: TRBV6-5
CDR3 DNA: TGTGCCAGCAGTTACTTGGGACTTGAAGCTTTCTTT
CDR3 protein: CASSYLGLEAFF

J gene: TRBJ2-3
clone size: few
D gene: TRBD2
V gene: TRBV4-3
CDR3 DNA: TGCGCCAGCAGCCCCGGGGGGGGCTACACAGATACGCAGTATTTT
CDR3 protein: CASSPGGGYTDTQYF